This T cell receptor beta chain was captured by sequencing in a study of T-cell reconstitution after alpha-beta-depleted transplantation in children. The V end lost 2 bases, the J end lost 4 bases, and 13 bases lay between the germline ends. The CDR3 extends over 14 amino acids. The germline V gene encodes CDR1 DFQATT and CDR2 SNEGSKA (reference sequence). The TCRbeta library was prepared with unique molecular identifiers. TCRdb reanalysed the PCR reads using MiXCR and keeps one entry per CDR3 protein. The table shows around 530,000 distinct CDR3 sequences, with around a third occurring only once. The chain combines TRBV20-1 with TRBJ2-3; D might be TRBD2 (5 bases). The sequence was obtained from a human donor who donated a stem cell graft to a child with aplastic anemia. The sample consisted of PBMCs from the stem cell graft donor, taken from the stem cell graft. The CDR3 region is CSARWYEGSDTQYF. The CDR3 coding sequence is TGCAGTGCTAGATGGTATGAGGGTTCAGATACGCAGTATTTT.